This entry concerns a single TCR beta chain. There is no known antigen for this receptor. Per-base quality was not reported, and no clone a single base away is much larger than it. This specimen belongs to a study of blood T cell repertoires in COVID-19 (dated by TCRdb to the early 2020s). About the full investigation: Samples from collaborators originated in the United States, Italy and Spain and spanned both the acute and convalescent phases of COVID-19. Deeply sampled blood TCRbeta repertoires from subjects exposed to, actively infected with, or recovered from COVID-19 were included in the dataset. Where available, HLA class I and class II types were obtained from metadata supplied by the sample provider rather than from assay-based typing. Samples came from the ongoing ImmuneRACE study (first 160 participants) plus 1,254 subjects from 6 global collaborators. The sample metadata nearly always contained a de-identified subject ID, COVID-19 status, age in years and sex. The prospective study material was composed of cDNA or gDNA derived from T cells, B-cell-depleted T cells, or PBMCs. A freely available public database, intended as a resource for researchers studying the immune response to SARS-CoV-2, is where the repertoires were released.

Participants in the prospective study were aged about 18 to 95 years, lived in about two dozen United States geographic areas, and enrolled through a virtual design. To assign participants to cohorts, the prospective study relied on clinical history that participants themselves reported in a screening survey and a study questionnaire. ImmuneRACE Cohort 3 recovered participants were defined by two consecutive negative NP/OP PCR tests, healthcare professional clearance, or symptom resolution. In the prospective study, whole blood, serum and a nasopharyngeal or oropharyngeal swab were collected from each participant by mobile phlebotomists. Participants in the prospective study had the option to provide additional blood draws and questionnaires over a roughly 2-month period. Before DNA extraction, prospective study blood samples were shipped either frozen or at room temperature. Results the study describes overall, beyond this receptor: Clinical and demographic metadata were provided uncurated, with the amount varying by source and participant.

Per the germline V gene, SGHVS is the CDR1 and FQNEAQ is the CDR2. From the cysteine up to the phenylalanine, the CDR3 has a length of 16 residues. CDR3 DNA is the only sequence kept; it has 48 bases, read in frame from the first base. Germline trimming: 0 bases from V, 11 bases from J; junction bases outside gene matches: 12. The immunoSEQ Assay, a bias-controlled multiplex PCR, was used to amplify TCRbeta CDR3 regions from genomic DNA. From the authors' description of their analysis: Within the assay, amplification of reference gene primers was used to estimate how many nucleated cells each sample contained. To quantify the absolute abundance of each unique TCRbeta CDR3 rearrangement, sequence reads were collapsed and filtered. For each sample, productive Simpson clonality was calculated as the square root of Simpson's diversity index over productive rearrangements. TCRdb holds this immuneACCESS table with in-frame rearrangements only. Some clones are missing; in checked studies, unresolved V genes explain under half, and the rest has no known cause. Clone size and V and J calls were adopted from that table, with D and trimming inferred from the DNA. The sample table records roughly 370,000 clones; about 86% of these occur just once. The ten largest clonotypes hold around 9.3% of the sample.

The receptor comes from a woman in her 50s who had recovered from COVID-19. The sequenced sample was PBMCs or T cells enriched from blood (not recorded which). The chain was built from TRBV7-8 and TRBJ1-5; TRBD1 aligns with 8 central bases. Here is the DNA: TGTGCCAGCAGCTTAGCATCAGGACAGGGATCGGGGGCCCAGCATTTT. It translates as CASSLASGQGSGAQHF.